This T cell receptor beta chain was captured in a study of T-cell reconstitution after alpha-beta-depleted transplantation in children. Notes on the study in general: Alpha-beta T cells about two months after transplant reportedly derived from several hundred expanded graft clones. Surviving recipient cells, namely T cells and thymic progenitors, were the source of high day-60 TCRbeta diversity in some patients. The authors attributed T-cell counts and diversity one year after transplant mostly to newly produced T cells.

Construction of the TCRbeta library involved unique molecular identifiers. TCRdb reprocessed the PCR reads via MiXCR and lists one record per CDR3 protein. The sample includes some 300,000 distinct CDR3 sequences, over 9.5% of them seen just once. The germline gives CDR1 LGHNA, CDR2 YNFKEQ. The V gene end was trimmed by 1 base and the J gene end by 5 bases; junction bases not matched to a gene: 9. The CDR3 is 18 residues long. This clonotype was counted between two and nine times. Antigen unknown. This sequence originates from a boy under two years old with acute myeloid leukemia, due to receive a stem cell transplant. The rearrangement joins TRBV4-2 to TRBJ2-1; TRBD2 agrees at 12 bases. The input for sequencing was PBMCs, taken before TCRalphabeta/CD19-depleted stem cell transplant. The CDR3 spells CASSQGWTSGKGHNEQFF. The CDR3 DNA sequence: TGTGCCAGCAGCCAAGGCTGGACTAGCGGGAAAGGCCACAATGAGCAGTTCTTC.